Following are 17 T cell receptor beta chains from one sample sequenced in a study of blood T cell repertoires in COVID-19. TCRdb keeps only in-frame clones here, not all; method: immunoSEQ multiplex PCR. This repertoire shows roughly 200,000 clones, around 83% found once; its top ten account for around 8.9%. Sequencing input: peripheral blood. These receptors were taken from a man in his forties with active or convalescent COVID-19.

The rearrangement links TRBV19 to TRBJ1-5; TRBD1 agrees at 9 bases. Germline CDR1 and CDR2: LNHDA and SQIVND (reference sequence). The junction had 9 bases not matched to a gene; V was cut back by 5 bases and J by 1 base. The CDR3 has 17 amino acids. CDR3 protein: CASSFSGQGPSNQPQHF. The CDR3 DNA reads TGTGCCAGTAGTTTTTCGGGACAGGGTCCGAGCAATCAGCCCCAGCATTTT.

The chain links TRBV21-1 to TRBJ2-3; TRBD2, the table's D call, was not compared with the DNA. TRBV21-1 is a recognized pseudogene. The CDR3 has 21 residues. The CDR3 region has the DNA TGTGCCAGCAGCAAAGAAACTACGGAGGCGGGAGGGCCGGTAGTCCGGGATACGCAGTATTTT. Protein: CASSKETTEAGGPVVRDTQYF.

The chain uses TRBV11-2 and TRBJ2-7, with 12 bases fitting TRBD2. Germline CDR1 is SGHAT and CDR2 is FQNNGV. The J segment lost 2 bases and the V segment lost 1 base, leaving 3 bases of the junction unmatched. This CDR3 is built from 16 residues. CDR3 DNA sequence: TGTGCCAGCAGCTTAGGTCGGACTAGCGGGGCCTACGAGCAGTACTTC. Translating gives CASSLGRTSGAYEQYF.

The chain combines TRBV5-1 with TRBJ1-1, with unresolved D. Germline loops: CDR1 SGHRS, CDR2 YFSETQ. This CDR3 comprises 14 residues. V lost 2 bases and J lost 0, with 8 bases in between. Here the CDR3 reads CASSFSLMNTEAFF. The CDR3 DNA sequence: TGCGCCAGCAGCTTTAGTTTAATGAACACTGAAGCTTTCTTT.

V usage is TRBV5-4 and J usage is TRBJ1-2; D possibly corresponds to TRBD1 (6 bases). CDR1 is SGHNT and CDR2 is YYREEE in the germline V gene (reference sequence). Trimming shortened V by 1 base and J by 6 bases, and 13 bases separated the two germline ends. There are 14 residues in the CDR3. The CDR3 protein is CASSLLFRDNGYTF. CDR3 nucleotides: TGTGCCAGCAGCTTGTTGTTCAGGGACAATGGCTACACCTTC.

The chain recombines TRBV6-4 with TRBJ1-2, with 9 bases lining up with TRBD1. The CDR3 contains 16 residues. The germline V gene has CDR1 MRHNA and CDR2 SNTAGT. The V gene end was trimmed by 4 bases and the J gene end by 8 bases; junction bases not matched to a gene: 14. This CDR3 is CASSVGEDRGLFGYTF. The CDR3 coding sequence is TGTGCCAGCAGTGTCGGCGAGGACAGGGGATTGTTCGGCTACACCTTC.

The J gene is TRBJ2-6, the V gene TRBV9; 8 positions agree with TRBD1. Germline V gives CDR1 SGDLS, CDR2 YYNGEE. Trimming cost V 3 bases and J 0 bases; bases outside gene matches: 8. The CDR3 is 18 amino acids. CDR3 loop: CASSAGQGPRSGANVLTF. CDR3 nucleotide sequence: TGTGCCAGCAGCGCCGGACAGGGACCTCGCTCTGGGGCCAACGTCCTGACTTTC.

V is TRBV7-8 and J is TRBJ1-1; D remains ambiguous. The CDR3 loop spans 14 amino acids. V shed 1 base and J shed 4 bases, with 10 bases lying between them. Germline values: CDR1 SGHVS, CDR2 FQNEAQ. This chain's CDR3 is CASSLVAGSTEAFF. DNA of the CDR3: TGTGCCAGCAGCTTAGTGGCAGGATCCACTGAAGCTTTCTTT. Supplemented by reference TRBV7-8 and TRBJ1-1, the full variable domain reads GAGVSQSPRYKVAKRGQDVALRCDPISGHVSLFWYQQALGQGPEFLTYFQNEAQLDKSGLPSDRFFAERPEGSVSTLKIQRTQQEDSAVYLCASSLVAGSTEAFFGQGTRLTVV.

The J gene is TRBJ2-7, the V gene TRBV11-2, with a possible D match to TRBD2 (7 bases). The V gene lost 5 bases and the J gene lost 6 bases, with 20 bases spanning the gap. This CDR3 contains 15 residues. Germline values: CDR1 SGHAT, CDR2 FQNNGV. CDR3 sequence: CASSQRGGVRGEQYF. The CDR3 bases are TGTGCCAGCAGCCAACGAGGGGGGGTAAGGGGCGAGCAGTACTTC.

This clone was observed a single time. The V and J genes are TRBV18 and TRBJ2-5, with a possible D match to TRBD2 (6 bases). This CDR3 comprises 12 residues. Germline lookup yields CDR1 KGHSH and CDR2 LQKENI. The CDR3 loop is CAGGWAQETQYF. The CDR3, as DNA: TGTGCTGGGGGGTGGGCCCAAGAGACCCAGTACTTC. Supplemented by reference TRBV18 and TRBJ2-5, the full variable domain reads NAGVMQNPRHLVRRRGQEARLRCSPMKGHSHVYWYRQLPEEGLKFMVYLQKENIIDESGMPKERFSAEFPKEGPSILRIQQVVRGDSAAYFCAGGWAQETQYFGPGTRLLVL.

This chain joins TRBV30 and TRBJ2-7; D remains unclear. The length of the CDR3 is 13 residues. With 1 base removed from V and 4 bases from J, the gap between germline ends came to 11 bases. Looked up from germline, CDR1 is GTSNPN and CDR2 is SVGIG (reference sequence). The CDR3 nucleotides are TGTGCCTGGAGTGGCCCCAACCGGTACGAGCAGTACTTC. Its translation: CAWSGPNRYEQYF.

The sample holds a few counts of this clone. The CDR3, as DNA: TGCGCCAGCAGCTCACAGGGGGCGAGCACTGAAGCTTTCTTT. It codes for CASSSQGASTEAFF. J is TRBJ1-1 and V is TRBV5-1, with TRBD1 matching over 9 bases. V was clipped by 3 bases and J by 4 bases; unmatched bases: 4. The CDR3 contains 14 residues. Germline-derived CDR1 and CDR2 are SGHRS and YFSETQ.

The chain uses TRBV19 and TRBJ2-5; 9 bases are shared with TRBD2. J gave up 3 bases and V 8 bases, and 7 bases lay outside the gene matches. The CDR3 covers 14 residues. The germline gives CDR1 LNHDA, CDR2 SQIVND (reference sequence). CDR3 nucleotides: TGTGCCAGTCGACCGACTAGCGGAAAAGAGACCCAGTACTTC. The encoded protein is CASRPTSGKETQYF. The full variable domain, its missing parts supplied by reference TRBV19 and TRBJ2-5, is DGGITQSPKYLFRKEGQNVTLSCEQNLNHDAMYWYRQDPGQGLRLIYYSQIVNDFQKGDIAEGYSVSREKKESFPLTVTSAQKNPTAFYLCASRPTSGKETQYFGPGTRLLVL.

This rearrangement joins TRBV4-1 to TRBJ2-3, with TRBD2 identical over 8 bases. The germline gives CDR1 MGHRA, CDR2 YSYEKL. The junction had 9 bases not matched to a gene; V was cut back by 0 bases and J by 7 bases. The CDR3 length is 16 residues. The CDR3 nucleotides read TGCGCCAGCAGCCAAGAGGGGACTAGTGTTCCTAATACGCAGTATTTT. It translates to CASSQEGTSVPNTQYF.

The rearrangement uses TRBV2 and TRBJ2-1, with TRBD2 matching over 10 bases. Trimming cost V 6 bases and J 4 bases; bases outside gene matches: 9. Germline CDR1 is SNHLY and CDR2 is FYNNEI. There are 16 residues in the CDR3. As DNA, the CDR3 is TGTGCCAGCAGGGATGAGCGGGGGGGCTTTTACAATGAGCAGTTCTTC. Its translation is CASRDERGGFYNEQFF. Looking up the rest from reference TRBV2 and TRBJ2-1 gives the full variable domain: EPEVTQTPSHQVTQMGQEVILRCVPISNHLYFYWYRQILGQKVEFLVSFYNNEISEKSEIFDDQFSVERPDGSNFTLKIRSTKLEDSAMYFCASRDERGGFYNEQFFGPGTRLTVL.

This chain links TRBV5-6 with TRBJ2-1; possible D gene TRBD1, 6 bases. The CDR3 has 14 residues. V lost 4 bases, J lost 9 bases, and 17 bases lay in between. Germline CDR1 and CDR2: SGHDT and YYEEEE. CDR3 DNA: TGTGCCAGCAGCGACATACAGGGTGACACTGAGCAGTTCTTC. It specifies CASSDIQGDTEQFF.

The chain carries TRBV28 and TRBJ1-1; the D gene is possibly TRBD1 (6 bases). V was shortened by 6 bases and J by 0 bases, with 11 bases between the two germline ends. The CDR3 is 14 amino acids. Germline CDR1 is MDHEN and CDR2 is SYDVKM. DNA of the CDR3: TGTGCCAGCAGACATGGACAGTTGAACACTGAAGCTTTCTTT. Translating gives CASRHGQLNTEAFF. The variable domain in full, completed from reference TRBV28 and TRBJ1-1, reads DVKVTQSSRYLVKRTGEKVFLECVQDMDHENMFWYRQDPGLGLRLIYFSYDVKMKEKGDIPEGYSVSREKKERFSLILESASTNQTSMYLCASRHGQLNTEAFFGQGTRLTVV.